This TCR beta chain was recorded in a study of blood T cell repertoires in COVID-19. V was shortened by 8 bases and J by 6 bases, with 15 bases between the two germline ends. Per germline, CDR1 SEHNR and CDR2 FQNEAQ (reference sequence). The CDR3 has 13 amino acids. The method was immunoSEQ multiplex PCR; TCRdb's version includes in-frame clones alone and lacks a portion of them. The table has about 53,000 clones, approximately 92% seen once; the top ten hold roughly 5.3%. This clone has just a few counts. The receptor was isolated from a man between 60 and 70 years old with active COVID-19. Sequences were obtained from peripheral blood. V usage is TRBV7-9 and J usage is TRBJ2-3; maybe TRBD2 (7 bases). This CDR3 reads CASVEGGLDTQYF. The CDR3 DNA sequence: TGTGCCAGCGTAGAGGGGGGGCTGGATACGCAGTATTTT.